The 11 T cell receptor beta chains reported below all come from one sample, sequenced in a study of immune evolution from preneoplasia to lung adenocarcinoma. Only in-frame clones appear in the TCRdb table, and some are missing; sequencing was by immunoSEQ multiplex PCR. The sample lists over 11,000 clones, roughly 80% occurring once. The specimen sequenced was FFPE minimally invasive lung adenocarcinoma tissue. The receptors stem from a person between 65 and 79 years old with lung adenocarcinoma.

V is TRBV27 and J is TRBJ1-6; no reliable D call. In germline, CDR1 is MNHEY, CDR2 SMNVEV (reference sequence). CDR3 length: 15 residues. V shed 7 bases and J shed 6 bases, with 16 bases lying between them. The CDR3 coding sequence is TGTGCCAGCAAGGAGGGAATGGGCGGTAATTCACCCCTCCACTTT. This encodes CASKEGMGGNSPLHF.

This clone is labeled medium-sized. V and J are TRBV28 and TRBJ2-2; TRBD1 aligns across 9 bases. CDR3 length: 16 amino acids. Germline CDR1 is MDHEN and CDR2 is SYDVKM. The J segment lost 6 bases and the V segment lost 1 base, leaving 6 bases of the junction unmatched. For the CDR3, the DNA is TGTGCCAGCAGTTTATACGGACAGGGGTTCGCCGGGGAGCTGTTTTTT. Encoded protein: CASSLYGQGFAGELFF. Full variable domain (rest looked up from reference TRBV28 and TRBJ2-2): DVKVTQSSRYLVKRTGEKVFLECVQDMDHENMFWYRQDPGLGLRLIYFSYDVKMKEKGDIPEGYSVSREKKERFSLILESASTNQTSMYLCASSLYGQGFAGELFFGEGSRLTVL.

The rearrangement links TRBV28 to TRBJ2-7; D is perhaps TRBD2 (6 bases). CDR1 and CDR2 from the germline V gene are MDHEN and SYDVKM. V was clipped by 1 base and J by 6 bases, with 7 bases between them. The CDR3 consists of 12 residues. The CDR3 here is CASSLSGGEQYF. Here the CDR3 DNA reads TGTGCCAGCAGTTTATCCGGGGGCGAGCAGTACTTC.

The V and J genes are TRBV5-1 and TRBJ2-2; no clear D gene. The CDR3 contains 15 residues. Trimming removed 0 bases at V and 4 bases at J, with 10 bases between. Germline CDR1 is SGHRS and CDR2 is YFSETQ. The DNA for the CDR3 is TGCGCCAGCAGCTTGGTCGAGGATACCACCGGGGAGCTGTTTTTT. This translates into CASSLVEDTTGELFF. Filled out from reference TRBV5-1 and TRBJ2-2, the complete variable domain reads KAGVTQTPRYLIKTRGQQVTLSCSPISGHRSVSWYQQTPGQGLQFLFEYFSETQRNKGNFPGRFSGRQFSNSRSEMNVSTLELGDSALYLCASSLVEDTTGELFFGEGSRLTVL.

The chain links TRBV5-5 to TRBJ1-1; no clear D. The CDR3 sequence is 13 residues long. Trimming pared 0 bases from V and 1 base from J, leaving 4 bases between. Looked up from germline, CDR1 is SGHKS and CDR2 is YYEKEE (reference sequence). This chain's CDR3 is CASSLEENTEAFF. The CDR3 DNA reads TGTGCCAGCAGCTTGGAGGAGAACACTGAAGCTTTCTTT.

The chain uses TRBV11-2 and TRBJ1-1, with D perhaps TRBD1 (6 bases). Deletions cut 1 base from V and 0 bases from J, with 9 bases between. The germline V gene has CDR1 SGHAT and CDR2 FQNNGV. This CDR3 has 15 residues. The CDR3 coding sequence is TGTGCCAGCAGCTTAGTCGGGGGCCTGAACACTGAAGCTTTCTTT. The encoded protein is CASSLVGGLNTEAFF.

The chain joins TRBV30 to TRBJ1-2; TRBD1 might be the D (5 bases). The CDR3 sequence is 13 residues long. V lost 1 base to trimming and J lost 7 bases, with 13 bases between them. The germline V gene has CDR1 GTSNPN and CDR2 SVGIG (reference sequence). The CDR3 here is CAWSGSGGGGYTF. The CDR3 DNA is TGTGCCTGGAGTGGTTCGGGGGGTGGTGGCTACACCTTC. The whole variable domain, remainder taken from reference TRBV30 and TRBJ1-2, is SQTIHQWPATLVQPVGSPLSLECTVEGTSNPNLYWYRQAAGRGLQLLFYSVGIGQISSEVPQNLSASRPQDRQFILSSKKLLLSDSGFYLCAWSGSGGGGYTFGSGTRLTVV.

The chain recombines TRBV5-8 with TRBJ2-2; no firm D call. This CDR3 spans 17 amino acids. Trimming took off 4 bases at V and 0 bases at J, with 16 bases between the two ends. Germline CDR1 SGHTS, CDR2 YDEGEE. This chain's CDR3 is CASSPRFGRSNTGELFF. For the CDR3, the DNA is TGTGCCAGCAGCCCCCGCTTTGGTAGATCGAACACCGGGGAGCTGTTTTTT.

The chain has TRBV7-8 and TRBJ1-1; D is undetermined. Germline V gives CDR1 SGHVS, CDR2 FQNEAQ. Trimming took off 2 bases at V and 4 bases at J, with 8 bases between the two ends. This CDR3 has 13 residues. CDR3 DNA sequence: TGTGCCAGCAGCTTATTGGAAGGCACTGAAGCTTTCTTT. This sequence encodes CASSLLEGTEAFF.

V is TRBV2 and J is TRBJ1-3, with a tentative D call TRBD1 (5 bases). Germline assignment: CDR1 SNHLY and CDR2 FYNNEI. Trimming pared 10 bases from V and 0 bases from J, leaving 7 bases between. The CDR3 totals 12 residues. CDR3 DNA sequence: TGTGCCACCGACAGCTCTGGAAACACCATATATTTT. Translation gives CATDSSGNTIYF.

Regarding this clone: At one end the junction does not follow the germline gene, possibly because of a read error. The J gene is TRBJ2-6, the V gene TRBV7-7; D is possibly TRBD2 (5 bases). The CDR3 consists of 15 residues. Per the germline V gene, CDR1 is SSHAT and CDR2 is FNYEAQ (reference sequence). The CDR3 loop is CASSSGGSGANVLTF. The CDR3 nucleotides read TGTGCTAGCAGCTCCGGAGGCTCTGGGGCCAACGTCCTGACTTTC.